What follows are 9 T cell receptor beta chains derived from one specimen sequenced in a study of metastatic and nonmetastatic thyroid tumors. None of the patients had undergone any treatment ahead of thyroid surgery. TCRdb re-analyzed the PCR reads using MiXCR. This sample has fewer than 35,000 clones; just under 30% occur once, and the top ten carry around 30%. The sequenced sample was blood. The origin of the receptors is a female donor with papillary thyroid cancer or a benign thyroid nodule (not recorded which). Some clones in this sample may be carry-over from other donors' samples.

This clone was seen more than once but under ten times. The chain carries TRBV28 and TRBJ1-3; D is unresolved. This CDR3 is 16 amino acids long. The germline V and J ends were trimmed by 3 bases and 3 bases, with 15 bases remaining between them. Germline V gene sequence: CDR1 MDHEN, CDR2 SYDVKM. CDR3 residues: CASSLGFSGSGNTIYF. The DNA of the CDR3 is TGTGCCAGCAGTTTGGGGTTCTCCGGCAGTGGAAACACCATATATTTT. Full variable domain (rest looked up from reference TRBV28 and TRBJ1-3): DVKVTQSSRYLVKRTGEKVFLECVQDMDHENMFWYRQDPGLGLRLIYFSYDVKMKEKGDIPEGYSVSREKKERFSLILESASTNQTSMYLCASSLGFSGSGNTIYFGEGSWLTVV.

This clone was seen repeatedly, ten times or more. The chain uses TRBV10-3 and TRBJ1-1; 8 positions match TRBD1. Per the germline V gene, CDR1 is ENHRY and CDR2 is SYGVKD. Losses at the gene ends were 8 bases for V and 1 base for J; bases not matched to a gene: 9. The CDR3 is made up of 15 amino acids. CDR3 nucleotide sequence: TGTGCCATCGGGCAAGGACAGGGCGAGAACACTGAAGCTTTCTTT. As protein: CAIGQGQGENTEAFF.

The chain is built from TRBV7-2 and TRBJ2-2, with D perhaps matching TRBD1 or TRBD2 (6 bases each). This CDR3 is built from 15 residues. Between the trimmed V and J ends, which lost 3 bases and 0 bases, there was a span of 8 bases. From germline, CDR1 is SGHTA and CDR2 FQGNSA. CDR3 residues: CASSLRGANTGELFF. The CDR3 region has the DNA TGTGCCAGCAGCTTGAGGGGGGCGAACACCGGGGAGCTGTTTTTT.

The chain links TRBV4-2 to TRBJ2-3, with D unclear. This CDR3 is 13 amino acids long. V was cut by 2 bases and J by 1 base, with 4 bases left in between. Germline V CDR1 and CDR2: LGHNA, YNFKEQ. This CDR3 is CASSQWGTDTQYF. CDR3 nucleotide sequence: TGTGCCAGCAGCCAATGGGGCACAGATACGCAGTATTTT.

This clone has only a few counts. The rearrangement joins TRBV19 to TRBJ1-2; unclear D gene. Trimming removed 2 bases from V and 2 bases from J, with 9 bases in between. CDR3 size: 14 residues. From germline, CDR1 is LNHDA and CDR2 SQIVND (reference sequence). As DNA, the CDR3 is TGTGCCAGTAGTATACGTTCAGGCAACTATGGCTACACCTTC. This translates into CASSIRSGNYGYTF.

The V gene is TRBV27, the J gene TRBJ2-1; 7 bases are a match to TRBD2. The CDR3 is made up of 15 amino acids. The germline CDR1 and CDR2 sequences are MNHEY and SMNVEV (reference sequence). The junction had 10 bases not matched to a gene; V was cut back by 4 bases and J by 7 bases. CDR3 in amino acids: CASSSGLGLGNEQFF. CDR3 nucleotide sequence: TGTGCCAGCAGTTCTGGACTAGGGCTTGGTAATGAGCAGTTCTTC.

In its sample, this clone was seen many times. Written as DNA, the CDR3 is TGCGCCAGCAGCCAAGGAACTAGCGGGAACAATGAGCAGTTCTTC. Its protein product is CASSQGTSGNNEQFF. The V call is TRBV4-3, the J call TRBJ2-1; 10 nucleotides match TRBD2. Germline CDR1 LGHNA, CDR2 YSLEER. Trimming at V came to 1 base and at J to 5 bases, leaving 2 bases not matched to a gene. CDR3 length: 15 amino acids.

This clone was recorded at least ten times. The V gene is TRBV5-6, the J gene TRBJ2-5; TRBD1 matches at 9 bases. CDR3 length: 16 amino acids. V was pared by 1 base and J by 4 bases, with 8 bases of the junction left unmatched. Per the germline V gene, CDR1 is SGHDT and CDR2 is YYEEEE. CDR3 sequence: CASSLTGTGTGETQYF. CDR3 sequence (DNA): TGTGCCAGCAGCTTGACCGGGACAGGGACCGGAGAGACCCAGTACTTC.

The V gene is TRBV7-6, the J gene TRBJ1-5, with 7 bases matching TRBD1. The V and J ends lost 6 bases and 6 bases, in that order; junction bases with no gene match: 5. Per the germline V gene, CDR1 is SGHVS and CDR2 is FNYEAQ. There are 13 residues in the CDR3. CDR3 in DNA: TGTGCCAGCAGTATGACAGGGTCTCAGCCCCAGCATTTT. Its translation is CASSMTGSQPQHF.